This TCR beta chain appears in the sequencing data of a study of cytomegalovirus exposure and HLA in healthy donors. 13 Jbeta primers and 60 Vbeta primers were used for the PCR. Sequencing used immunoSEQ multiplex PCR; TCRdb keeps in-frame clones, though not all of them. The sample shows approximately 110,000 clones, around 67% of them seen only once. V lost 0 bases, J lost 8 bases, and 7 bases lay in between. This CDR3 comprises 12 residues. Looked up from germline, CDR1 is SGHAT and CDR2 is FQNNGV. The clonotype was recovered from a man in his sixties in good health and CMV-seropositive. The chain has TRBV11-2 and TRBJ1-2; D is unresolved. The material sequenced was PBMCs. CDR3 coding DNA: TGTGCCAGCAGCTTAGATGGTGCGGGCTACACCTTC. Translated: CASSLDGAGYTF.